One sample yielded the 27 T cell receptor beta chains listed below, sequenced in a study of regulatory T cells in long-lasting Graves disease. Specified time point: newly diagnosed GD, antithyroid drugs for less than 3 months. Generation of the TCR library employed RNA extracted from PBMCs. The authors built TCR beta libraries using iRepertoire HTBI primers and Arm-PCR of CDR3 regions. One entry per CDR3 protein results from TCRdb running MiXCR on the multiplex PCR reads. The sample carries some 320,000 distinct CDR3 sequences, roughly 18% recorded once. This material consisted of peripheral blood mononuclear cells (PBMCs), taken at new diagnosis, from a patient treated with antithyroid drugs. The origin of the receptors is a female donor with Graves disease.

This clonotype has a single count. A far larger clone is one nucleotide away, so this likely arose from a read error. The chain joins TRBV11-2 to TRBJ2-5; TRBD2 aligns across 7 bases. With V trimmed by 5 bases and J by 11 bases, 17 bases remained unmatched. This CDR3 spans 15 amino acids. Per germline, CDR1 SGHAT and CDR2 FQNNGV. The DNA for the CDR3 is TGTGCCAGCAGCGGGGTTCGGGGGGTCTACAATGAGCAGTACTTC. Encoded protein: CASSGVRGVYNEQYF.

The chain couples TRBV2 to TRBJ1-6, with 7 positions matching TRBD1. In germline, CDR1 is SNHLY, CDR2 FYNNEI. There are 15 residues in the CDR3. J was trimmed by 8 bases and V by 6 bases; bases with no gene match: 10. The CDR3 reads CASSLTGASDSPLHF. The CDR3 DNA is TGTGCCAGCAGCCTAACAGGGGCTTCGGATTCACCCCTCCACTTT. The full variable domain, completed using reference TRBV2 and TRBJ1-6, is EPEVTQTPSHQVTQMGQEVILRCVPISNHLYFYWYRQILGQKVEFLVSFYNNEISEKSEIFDDQFSVERPDGSNFTLKIRSTKLEDSAMYFCASSLTGASDSPLHFGNGTRLTVT.

This clonotype appeared many times. The chain employs TRBV9 and TRBJ2-1, with D perhaps TRBD2 (5 bases). CDR3 size: 14 residues. The V and J ends lost 3 bases and 9 bases respectively, with 16 bases between them. Germline lookup yields CDR1 SGDLS and CDR2 YYNGEE. This chain's CDR3 is CASSADFLDPEQFF. The CDR3 region has the DNA TGTGCCAGCAGCGCGGACTTCCTGGACCCTGAGCAGTTCTTC.

The chain combines TRBV19 with TRBJ2-3, with D perhaps TRBD1 or TRBD2 (6 bases each). The length of the CDR3 is 16 residues. The germline V gene has CDR1 LNHDA and CDR2 SQIVND (reference sequence). Trimming cost V 5 bases and J 0 bases, with 15 bases left between them. The chain's CDR3 is CASSDDRSGSTDTQYF. The DNA for the CDR3 is TGTGCCAGTAGTGACGACAGGAGCGGGAGCACAGATACGCAGTATTTT.

This clonotype was recorded at least ten times. V and J are TRBV5-1 and TRBJ2-1, with a tentative D call TRBD2 (5 bases). Trimming removed 4 bases from V and 0 bases from J, with 17 bases in between. The CDR3 length is 17 residues. CDR1 and CDR2 (germline): SGHRS, YFSETQ. This CDR3 is CASSGGLSALSYNEQFF. The CDR3 coding sequence is TGCGCCAGCAGCGGAGGCCTTTCAGCCCTCTCCTACAATGAGCAGTTCTTC. Full variable domain (remainder filled in from reference TRBV5-1 and TRBJ2-1): KAGVTQTPRYLIKTRGQQVTLSCSPISGHRSVSWYQQTPGQGLQFLFEYFSETQRNKGNFPGRFSGRQFSNSRSEMNVSTLELGDSALYLCASSGGLSALSYNEQFFGPGTRLTVL.

In its sample, this clonotype was seen many times. The chain couples TRBV20-1 to TRBJ2-7; D gene unclear. V gave up 0 bases and J gave up 2 bases, with 11 bases separating them. This CDR3 contains 14 residues. Germline V lookup: CDR1 DFQATT, CDR2 SNEGSKA (reference sequence). The chain's CDR3 is CSARDRMTTYEQYF. The CDR3, as DNA: TGCAGTGCTAGAGACCGAATGACGACCTACGAGCAGTACTTC.

A remark on this clonotype: A far larger clone is just one base off, so this is likely a read error. This chain links TRBV7-2 with TRBJ1-5; TRBD1 might be the D (5 bases). This CDR3 is 15 amino acids long. The germline gives CDR1 SGHTA, CDR2 FQGNSA. CDR3 sequence: CASSIDSKLNQSQHF. The CDR3 nucleotides read TGTGCCAGCAGCATCGACAGCAAGCTTAATCAGTCCCAGCATTTT.

The table lists this clonotype with a few counts. The J gene is TRBJ2-2, the V gene TRBV25-1; TRBD2 agrees at 10 bases. Germline V gene lookup returns CDR1 MGHDK and CDR2 SYGVNS. This CDR3 contains 19 residues. Trimming removed 3 bases from V and 5 bases from J; junction bases left unmatched: 15. CDR3 loop: CASSEPWGLAGDRTGELFF. DNA of the CDR3: TGTGCCAGCAGTGAGCCCTGGGGCCTAGCGGGAGATCGAACCGGGGAGCTGTTTTTT.

This rearrangement joins TRBV6-1 to TRBJ2-5; TRBD1 might be the D (5 bases). CDR3 length: 15 amino acids. In germline, CDR1 is MNHNS, CDR2 SASEGT. V gave up 0 bases and J gave up 1 base, with 9 bases separating them. CDR3 coding DNA: TGTGCCAGCAGTGAAGCATCAGGGCTCCAAGAGACCCAGTACTTC. Amino acid sequence: CASSEASGLQETQYF.

This clonotype was detected ten times or more. This sequence joins TRBV5-1 and TRBJ2-1; D is ambiguous. The CDR3 runs to 14 residues. Germline V CDR1 and CDR2: SGHRS, YFSETQ. V gave up 1 base and J gave up 4 bases, with 9 bases separating them. The CDR3 DNA sequence: TGCGCCAGCAGCTTGACGAGCGCGTACAATGAGCAGTTCTTC. Residues: CASSLTSAYNEQFF.

The chain uses TRBV3-1 and TRBJ1-1; D not certain. CDR1 LGHDT and CDR2 YNNKEL come from the germline V gene (reference sequence). The CDR3 contains 15 residues. V dropped 3 bases and J dropped 3 bases, with 14 bases sitting between them. The CDR3 nucleotides read TGTGCCAGCAGCCAGGAAATTAGGGCTGACACTGAAGCTTTCTTT. Residues: CASSQEIRADTEAFF.

Ten or more counts support this clonotype. The rearrangement joins TRBV2 to TRBJ2-2; 10 nucleotides align to TRBD2. Trimming cost V 11 bases and J 2 bases; bases outside gene matches: 5. Germline V gene sequence: CDR1 SNHLY, CDR2 FYNNEI. The CDR3 has 14 amino acids. This CDR3 reads CAGRTSGNTGELFF. CDR3 nucleotides: TGTGCCGGAAGGACTAGCGGAAACACCGGGGAGCTGTTTTTT.

This clonotype was seen repeatedly, ten times or more. The chain couples TRBV6-5 to TRBJ2-7; no clear D. In germline, CDR1 is MNHEY, CDR2 SVGAGI. The CDR3 has 13 amino acids. Trimming stripped 2 bases from V and 4 bases from J, with 9 bases between. The CDR3 bases are TGTGCCAGCAGTTACGGAGTTGGGTACGAGCAGTACTTC. It is translated as CASSYGVGYEQYF.

This clonotype has at least ten counts. V is TRBV6-1 and J is TRBJ2-1, with 14 positions matching TRBD2. CDR1 and CDR2 (germline): MNHNS, SASEGT. CDR3 length equals 17 residues. V was clipped by 1 base and J by 9 bases; unmatched bases: 8. The CDR3 region is CASSEVPPGLAGVEQFF. CDR3 bases: TGTGCCAGCAGTGAAGTCCCACCGGGACTAGCGGGAGTTGAGCAGTTCTTC.

This clonotype was counted ten times or more. The rearrangement joins TRBV20-1 to TRBJ2-7; 14 bases fit TRBD2. The V gene end was trimmed by 5 bases and the J gene end by 8 bases; junction bases not matched to a gene: 11. CDR3 size: 15 residues. Germline V gene data show CDR1 as DFQATT and CDR2 as SNEGSKA (reference sequence). The chain's CDR3 is CSALGGTSGSLQQYF. The CDR3 DNA is TGCAGTGCTTTGGGTGGGACTAGCGGGAGTCTTCAGCAGTACTTC.

This clonotype has ten or more counts. The genes are TRBV6-9 and TRBJ2-4; 7 bases fit TRBD2. From germline, CDR1 is MNHGY and CDR2 SVAAGI. The CDR3 covers 16 residues. J lost 0 bases, V lost 3 bases, and 5 bases had no gene match. CDR3 bases: TGTGCCAGCAGTTACGCGGGGGATATAGCCAAAAACATTCAGTACTTC. This gives the protein CASSYAGDIAKNIQYF.

This clonotype was detected many times. The chain carries TRBV28 and TRBJ2-2; tentatively, D is TRBD2 (5 bases). CDR1 and CDR2 from the germline V gene are MDHEN and SYDVKM. The CDR3 is 12 amino acids. The V end lost 6 bases, the J end lost 8 bases, and 10 bases lay between the germline ends. CDR3 nucleotides: TGTGCCAGCAGGATAGCGTCGGGGGAGCTGTTTTTT. It codes for CASRIASGELFF.

This clonotype was observed many times. The chain links TRBV5-1 to TRBJ2-6, with D uncertain. Trimming pared 0 bases from V and 0 bases from J, leaving 10 bases between. This CDR3 has 17 amino acids. Germline-derived CDR1 and CDR2 are SGHRS and YFSETQ. CDR3 residues: CASSLALGTSGANVLTF. The CDR3 DNA follows: TGCGCCAGCAGCTTGGCTCTGGGAACCTCTGGGGCCAACGTCCTGACTTTC.

This clonotype was seen at least ten times. This chain connects TRBV7-2 to TRBJ2-3; possibly TRBD2 for D (5 bases). This CDR3 contains 15 residues. V was pared by 4 bases and J by 6 bases, with 17 bases between. Germline CDR1 and CDR2: SGHTA and FQGNSA. CDR3 region: CASSSSPWEFDTQYF. In nucleotides, the CDR3 is TGTGCCAGCAGCTCATCCCCATGGGAGTTCGATACGCAGTATTTT.

This clonotype has a single count. Given a much more abundant clone one base away, this may be a read error. J is TRBJ2-2 and V is TRBV12-3 or TRBV12-4; D remains unclear. CDR3 length: 14 residues. The CDR3 spells CAGSPHQNTGELFF. The CDR3 nucleotides are TGTGCCGGCAGTCCTCACCAGAACACCGGGGAGCTGTTTTTT.

The table lists this clonotype with many counts. This chain connects TRBV2 to TRBJ2-1; 11 positions agree with TRBD2. After removal of 1 base from V and 6 bases from J, the junction contained 8 bases not matched to a gene. CDR3 length: 17 amino acids. CDR1 is SNHLY, CDR2 FYNNEI, per germline. The CDR3 sequence is CASSEGAGLADLNEQFF. The CDR3, as DNA: TGTGCCAGCAGTGAAGGGGCGGGACTAGCGGACCTCAATGAGCAGTTCTTC.

At least ten counts were recorded for this clonotype. This rearrangement joins TRBV2 to TRBJ2-1, with 16 bases that match TRBD2. The germline V gene has CDR1 SNHLY and CDR2 FYNNEI. Trimming at V came to 6 bases and at J to 4 bases, leaving 9 bases not matched to a gene. CDR3 length: 18 residues. CDR3 amino acids: CASRFGTSGRALYNEQFF. DNA of the CDR3: TGTGCCAGCAGATTCGGGACTAGCGGGAGGGCCTTATACAATGAGCAGTTCTTC.

This clonotype showed up many times. This chain joins TRBV3-1 and TRBJ1-2, with D unclear. Trimming took off 4 bases at V and 3 bases at J, with 12 bases between the two ends. The CDR3 has 14 residues. Looked up from germline, CDR1 is LGHDT and CDR2 is YNNKEL (reference sequence). The CDR3 region is CASSRPGEDYGYTF. Written as DNA, the CDR3 is TGTGCCAGCAGCCGACCGGGCGAAGACTATGGCTACACCTTC.

This clonotype was recorded many times. The chain has TRBV15 and TRBJ2-7; no clear D gene. The CDR3 spans 14 residues. Trimming stripped 1 base from V and 0 bases from J, with 7 bases between. CDR1 is LNHNV and CDR2 is YYDKDF in the germline V gene (reference sequence). The CDR3 bases are TGTGCCACCAGCAGAGTTGCGGACTCCTACGAGCAGTACTTC. It specifies CATSRVADSYEQYF.

Concerning this clonotype itself: A much bigger clone sits one base away, suggesting this may be a read error. The rearrangement joins TRBV11-1 to TRBJ2-7; D call uncertain. This CDR3 comprises 13 residues. Germline V gene lookup returns CDR1 SGHAT and CDR2 FQDESV (reference sequence). Trimming took off 5 bases at V and 7 bases at J, with 15 bases between the two ends. CDR3 sequence: CASSHDGRNEQYF. In nucleotides, the CDR3 is TGTGCCAGCAGCCATGACGGGCGGAATGAGCAGTACTTC.

The sample holds a few counts of this clonotype. The J gene is TRBJ2-3, the V gene TRBV6-1; D possibly corresponds to TRBD2 (6 bases). CDR1 is MNHNS and CDR2 is SASEGT in the germline V gene. There are 13 residues in the CDR3. The ends were cut back, 8 bases at V and 5 bases at J, with 14 bases in the middle. CDR3 region: CASSVIAEDTQYF. For the CDR3, the DNA is TGTGCCAGCTCCGTAATAGCGGAAGATACGCAGTATTTT.

In this sample, this clonotype turned up many times. The CDR3 sequence is CASSARDGSSYEQYF. CDR3 sequence (DNA): TGCGCCAGCAGCGCCCGGGACGGCTCGTCCTACGAGCAGTACTTC. The V gene is TRBV4-1, the J gene TRBJ2-7, with D possibly being TRBD1 or TRBD2 (5 bases each). This CDR3 comprises 15 residues. Trimming cost V 5 bases and J 1 base, with 15 bases left between them. Germline CDR1 and CDR2: MGHRA and YSYEKL.